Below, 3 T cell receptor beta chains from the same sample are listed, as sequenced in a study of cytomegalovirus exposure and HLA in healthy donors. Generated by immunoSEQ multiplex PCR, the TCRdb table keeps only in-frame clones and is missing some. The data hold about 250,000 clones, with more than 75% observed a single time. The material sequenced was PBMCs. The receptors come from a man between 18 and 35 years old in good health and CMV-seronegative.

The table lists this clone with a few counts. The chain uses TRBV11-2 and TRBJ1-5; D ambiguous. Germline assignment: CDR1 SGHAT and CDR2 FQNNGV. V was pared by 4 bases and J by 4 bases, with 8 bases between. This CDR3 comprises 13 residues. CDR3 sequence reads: CASSSWENQPQHF. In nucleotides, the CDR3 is TGTGCCAGCAGCTCCTGGGAGAATCAGCCCCAGCATTTT.

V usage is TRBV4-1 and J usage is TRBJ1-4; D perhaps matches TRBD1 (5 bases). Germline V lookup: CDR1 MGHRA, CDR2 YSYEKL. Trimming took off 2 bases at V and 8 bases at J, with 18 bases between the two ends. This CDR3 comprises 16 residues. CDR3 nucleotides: TGCGCCAGCAGCCAAAAGGGCCCCCGGGAGGGGGAAAAACTGTTTTTT. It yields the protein CASSQKGPREGEKLFF.

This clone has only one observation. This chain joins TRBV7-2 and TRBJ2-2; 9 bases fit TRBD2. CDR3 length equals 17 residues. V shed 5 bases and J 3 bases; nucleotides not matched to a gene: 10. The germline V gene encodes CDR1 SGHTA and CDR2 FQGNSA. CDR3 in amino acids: CASSLVGGTSYTGELFF. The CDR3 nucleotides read TGTGCCAGCAGCCTAGTAGGGGGGACTAGCTACACCGGGGAGCTGTTTTTT.